This is a list of T cell receptor beta chains from one sample in a study of cytomegalovirus exposure and HLA in healthy donors. The data were produced by immunoSEQ multiplex PCR, yet TCRdb's version contains in-frame clones alone and is incomplete. The sample includes around 120,000 clones, 75% to 85% of them seen just once. The sequencing sample was made of PBMCs. Receptors were obtained from a male donor in good health and CMV-seronegative. Both conserved end residues are part of each CDR3. D genes are given only for firm matches. Where a row states a size, it is once, few, many or the class of an expanded clone; other rows omit it.

v_call: TRBV6-1
d_call: -
clone_size: -
j_call: TRBJ2-4
cdr3_nt: TGTGCCAGCAGTGAGTGGGACACTAAAAACAGTCAGTACTTC
cdr3_aa: CASSEWDTKNSQYF

v_call: TRBV6-4
d_call: TRBD1
clone_size: -
j_call: TRBJ1-5
cdr3_nt: TGTGCCAGCAGTGACTCGATAGGGGGCCAGCCCCAGCATTTT
cdr3_aa: CASSDSIGGQPQHF

v_call: TRBV11-3
d_call: TRBD1
clone_size: -
j_call: TRBJ2-7
cdr3_nt: TGTGCCAGCAGCGATCACAGGGGAGCGGACTACGAGCAGTACTTC
cdr3_aa: CASSDHRGADYEQYF

v_call: TRBV4-3
d_call: -
clone_size: once
j_call: TRBJ1-6
cdr3_nt: TGCGCCAGCAGCGAACAGGGTAGGGATTCACCCCTCCACTTT
cdr3_aa: CASSEQGRDSPLHF

v_call: TRBV9
d_call: -
clone_size: once
j_call: TRBJ1-6
cdr3_nt: TGTGCCAGCAGCGTAGTGGACACCCTGGGCTCACCCCTCCACTTT
cdr3_aa: CASSVVDTLGSPLHF

v_call: TRBV7-9
d_call: TRBD2
clone_size: -
j_call: TRBJ2-1
cdr3_nt: TGTGCCAGCAGCTCTAGCGGAGCCCCGAGGAATGAGCAGTTCTTC
cdr3_aa: CASSSSGAPRNEQFF

v_call: TRBV19
d_call: -
clone_size: -
j_call: TRBJ1-1
cdr3_nt: TGTGCCAGTAGCAGGGTAACAGGGAACACTGAAGCTTTCTTT
cdr3_aa: CASSRVTGNTEAFF

v_call: TRBV6-5
d_call: -
clone_size: once
j_call: TRBJ1-6
cdr3_nt: TGTGCCAGCAGCCTGGGGGAGGGGATAATTTCACCCCTCCACTTT
cdr3_aa: CASSLGEGIISPLHF

v_call: TRBV18
d_call: -
clone_size: -
j_call: TRBJ1-4
cdr3_nt: TGTGCCAGCTCACCTGGGGGGTCTGCAACTAATGAAAAACTGTTTTTT
cdr3_aa: CASSPGGSATNEKLFF

v_call: TRBV7-2
d_call: -
clone_size: -
j_call: TRBJ1-5
cdr3_nt: TGTGCCAGCAGCTTGCGCGTCGGGATATCGGGCAATCAGCCCCAGCATTTT
cdr3_aa: CASSLRVGISGNQPQHF

v_call: TRBV10-3
d_call: -
clone_size: -
j_call: TRBJ2-1
cdr3_nt: TGTGCCATCAGTGATTTCGTGGGGGGGCCCAGTGAGCAGTTCTTC
cdr3_aa: CAISDFVGGPSEQFF

v_call: TRBV5-1
d_call: TRBD1
clone_size: -
j_call: TRBJ1-4
cdr3_nt: TGCGCCAGCAGCTTGGCGACAGGGCCGGAGAAAAAACTGTTTTTT
cdr3_aa: CASSLATGPEKKLFF